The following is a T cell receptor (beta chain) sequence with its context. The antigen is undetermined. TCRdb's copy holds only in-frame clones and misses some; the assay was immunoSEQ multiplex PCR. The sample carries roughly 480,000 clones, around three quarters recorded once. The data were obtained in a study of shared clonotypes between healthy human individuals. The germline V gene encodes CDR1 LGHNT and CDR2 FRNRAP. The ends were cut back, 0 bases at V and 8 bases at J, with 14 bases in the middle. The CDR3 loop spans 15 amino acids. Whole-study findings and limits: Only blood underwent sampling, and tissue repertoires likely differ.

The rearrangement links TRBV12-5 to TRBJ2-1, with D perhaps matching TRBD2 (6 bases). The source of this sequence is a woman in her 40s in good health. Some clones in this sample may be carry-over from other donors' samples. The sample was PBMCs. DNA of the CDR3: TGTGCTAGTGGTTTGGTCCTCGGAGGGGACTATGAGCAGTTCTTC. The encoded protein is CASGLVLGGDYEQFF.